The sequence of this T cell receptor beta chain was determined in a study of CXCR3-negative and CXCR3-positive naive CD8 T cells. Notes on the study in general: TRB CDR3 properties indicated TCR strength, while surface CD5 was similar across naive subsets. Greater hydrophobicity was found in TRB CDR3s of CXCR3-positive naive cells than of CXCR3-negative naive cells.

From germline, CDR1 is SQVTM and CDR2 ANQGSEA. The CDR3 length is 11 residues. It was by 5' RACE with UMI labels that the TRB cDNA libraries were prepared. TCRdb re-called the 5' RACE reads, yielding one record per CDR3 amino acid sequence without DNA. This sample's table has 150,000 or so distinct CDR3 sequences. On this clonotype: The antigen remains unidentified.

Sequences were obtained from naive CXCR3- CD8+ T cells from blood. Noted subset: CD45RO-CCR7+CD27+CD95- naive CD8+ T cells lacking CXCR3 (TNR3-). V usage is TRBV29-1 and J usage is TRBJ1-4; TCRdb's D gene call, TRBD1, goes unchecked for lack of DNA. This clonotype was obtained from a human donor in good health. Some clones in this sample may be carry-over from other donors' samples. The CDR3 loop reads CSAAGSGKLFF.